These 2 T cell receptor beta chains share one sample of origin, sequenced in a study of cytomegalovirus exposure and HLA in healthy donors. This table comes from immunoSEQ multiplex PCR, and its TCRdb copy is limited to in-frame clones, with some not included. The sample consists of roughly 52,000 clones, approximately 90% of them appearing once. Specimen: PBMCs. These receptors were collected from a man between 18 and 35 years old in good health and CMV-seronegative.

The chain has TRBV6-5 and TRBJ2-1; 10 bases fit TRBD2. This CDR3 has 13 amino acids. Per germline, CDR1 MNHEY and CDR2 SVGAGI. Losses at the gene ends were 10 bases for V and 5 bases for J; bases not matched to a gene: 5. This CDR3 reads CANPSGSNNEQFF. The CDR3 DNA sequence: TGTGCCAATCCTAGCGGGAGCAACAATGAGCAGTTCTTC.

This chain uses TRBV6-5 with TRBJ1-1, with 8 bases fitting TRBD1. Germline V gene sequence: CDR1 MNHEY, CDR2 SVGAGI. CDR3 length equals 14 residues. V lost 2 bases to trimming and J lost 3 bases; unmatched junction nucleotides: 2. The DNA for the CDR3 is TGTGCCAGCAGTTACACAGGGGGTGACACTGAAGCTTTCTTT. Translation: CASSYTGGDTEAFF.